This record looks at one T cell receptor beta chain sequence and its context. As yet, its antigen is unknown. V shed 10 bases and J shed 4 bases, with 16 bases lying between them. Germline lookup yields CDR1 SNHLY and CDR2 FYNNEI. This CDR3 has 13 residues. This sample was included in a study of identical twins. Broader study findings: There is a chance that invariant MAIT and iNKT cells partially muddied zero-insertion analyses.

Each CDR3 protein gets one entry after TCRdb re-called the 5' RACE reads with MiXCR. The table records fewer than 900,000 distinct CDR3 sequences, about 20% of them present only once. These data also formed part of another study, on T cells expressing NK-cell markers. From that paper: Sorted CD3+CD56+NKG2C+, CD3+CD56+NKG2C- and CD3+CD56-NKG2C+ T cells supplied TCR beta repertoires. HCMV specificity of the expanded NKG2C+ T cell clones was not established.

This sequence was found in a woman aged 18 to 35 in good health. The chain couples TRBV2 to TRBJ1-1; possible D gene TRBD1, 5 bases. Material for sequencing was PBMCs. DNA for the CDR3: TGTGCCACCGCCGGGGGGGTGGGCACTGAAGCTTTCTTT. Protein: CATAGGVGTEAFF.